This entry lists 2 T cell receptor beta chains sequenced from one sample in a study of technical replicates of blood from several donors. Here immunoSEQ multiplex PCR was the method, and the copy in TCRdb shows in-frame clones only, minus some. The sample includes 55,000 to 85,000 clones, around 97% of them seen just once. Material for sequencing was T cells isolated from PBMCs. The source of these receptors is a human donor in good health.

The chain combines TRBV5-4 with TRBJ2-5, with TRBD1 identical over 7 bases. The V and J ends lost 1 base and 2 bases, in that order; junction bases with no gene match: 5. The CDR3 sequence is 15 residues long. CDR1 and CDR2 (germline): SGHNT, YYREEE (reference sequence). CDR3 sequence (DNA): TGTGCCAGCAGCTTGTTTCTGGGACAGCAAGAGACCCAGTACTTC. Translation gives CASSLFLGQQETQYF.

This sequence joins TRBV7-2 and TRBJ2-2; no firm D call. The CDR3 totals 14 residues. Germline V gene data show CDR1 as SGHTA and CDR2 as FQGNSA. V lost 5 bases and J lost 2, with 9 bases in between. CDR3 region: CASSRSYNTGELFF. The CDR3 DNA sequence: TGTGCCAGCAGCCGAAGCTATAACACCGGGGAGCTGTTTTTT.